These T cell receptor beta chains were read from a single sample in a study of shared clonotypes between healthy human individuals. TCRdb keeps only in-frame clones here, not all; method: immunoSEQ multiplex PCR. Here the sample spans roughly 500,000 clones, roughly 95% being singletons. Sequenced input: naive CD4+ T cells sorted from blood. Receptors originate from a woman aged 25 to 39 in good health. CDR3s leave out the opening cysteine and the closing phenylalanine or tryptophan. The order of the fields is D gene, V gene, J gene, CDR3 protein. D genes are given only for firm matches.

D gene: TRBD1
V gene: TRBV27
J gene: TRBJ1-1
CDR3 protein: ASTLSSRGHENTEAF

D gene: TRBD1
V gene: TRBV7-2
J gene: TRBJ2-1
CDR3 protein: ASSLDRGDYNEQF

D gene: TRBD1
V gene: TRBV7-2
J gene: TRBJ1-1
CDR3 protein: ASRGQGGMNTEAF

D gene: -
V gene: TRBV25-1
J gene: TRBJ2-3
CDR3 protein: ASSEAGFPDTQY

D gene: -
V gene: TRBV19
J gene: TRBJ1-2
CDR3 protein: ASSIANRVGGYT

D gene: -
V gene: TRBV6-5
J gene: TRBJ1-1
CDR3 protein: ASSYSLRELKAF

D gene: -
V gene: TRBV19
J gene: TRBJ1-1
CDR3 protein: ASTTLFEAF

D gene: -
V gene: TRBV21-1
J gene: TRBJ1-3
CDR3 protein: AAWGGGNTIY

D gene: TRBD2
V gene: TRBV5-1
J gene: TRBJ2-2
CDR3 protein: ASSPRGLASGGELF

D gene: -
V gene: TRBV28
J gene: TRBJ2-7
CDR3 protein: ASNVEGHEQY

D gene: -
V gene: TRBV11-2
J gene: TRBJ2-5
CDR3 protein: ASSQGGGTTHLQETQY

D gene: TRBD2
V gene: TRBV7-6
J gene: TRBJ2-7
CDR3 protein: ASSVLETSGRAYEQY

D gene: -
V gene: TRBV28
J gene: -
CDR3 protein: ASSLNSYEQY

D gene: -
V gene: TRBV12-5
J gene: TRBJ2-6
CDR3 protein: ASGYKDAGQSRANVLT

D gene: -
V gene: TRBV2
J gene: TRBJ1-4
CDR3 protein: ASTRDNAGNEKLF

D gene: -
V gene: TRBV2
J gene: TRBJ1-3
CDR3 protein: ASSVATNSGNTIY

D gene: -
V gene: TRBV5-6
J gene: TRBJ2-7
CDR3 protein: ASSLGTGRNYEQY

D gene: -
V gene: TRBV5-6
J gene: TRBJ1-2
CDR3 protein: ASSWGLGGYT

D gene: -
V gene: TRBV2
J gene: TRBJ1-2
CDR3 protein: ASSEARKGVWYGYT

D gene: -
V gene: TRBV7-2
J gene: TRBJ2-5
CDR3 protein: ASSAHQGNIETQY

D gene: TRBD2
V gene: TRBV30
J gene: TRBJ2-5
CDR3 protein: AWSVQGLGQETQY

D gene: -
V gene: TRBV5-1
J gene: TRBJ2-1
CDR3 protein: ASSPGDLSYNEQF

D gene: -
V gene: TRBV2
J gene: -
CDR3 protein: ASLMDSNSYEQY

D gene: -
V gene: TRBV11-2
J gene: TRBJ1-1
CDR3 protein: ASSLGQNTEAF

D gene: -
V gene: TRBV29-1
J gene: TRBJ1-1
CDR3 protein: SVGWLAANTEAF

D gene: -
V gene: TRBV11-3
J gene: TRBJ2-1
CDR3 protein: ASSHSSYNEQF

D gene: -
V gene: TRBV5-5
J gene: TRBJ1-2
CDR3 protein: ASSPNGAARNYGYT

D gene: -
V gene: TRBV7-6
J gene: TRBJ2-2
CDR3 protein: ASSSGGRGDTGELF

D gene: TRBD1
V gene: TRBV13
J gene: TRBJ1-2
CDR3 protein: ASSPGTAIYGYT

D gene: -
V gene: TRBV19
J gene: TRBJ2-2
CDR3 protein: ASDGRNTGELF

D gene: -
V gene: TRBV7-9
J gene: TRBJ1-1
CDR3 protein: ASSPNRHSGLNTEAF

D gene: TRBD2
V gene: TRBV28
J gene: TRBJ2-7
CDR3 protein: ASSLSTASGRPYEQY

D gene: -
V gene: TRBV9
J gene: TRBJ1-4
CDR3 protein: ASSVGRGWDEKLF

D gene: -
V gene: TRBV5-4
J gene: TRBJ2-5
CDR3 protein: ASSLVGADQTQY

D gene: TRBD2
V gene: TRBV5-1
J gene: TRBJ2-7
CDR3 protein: ASSSGTSGTYEQY

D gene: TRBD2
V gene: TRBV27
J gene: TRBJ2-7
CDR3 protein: ASSLVAGVYEQY

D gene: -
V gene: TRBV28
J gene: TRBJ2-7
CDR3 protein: ASSSNGQYEQY

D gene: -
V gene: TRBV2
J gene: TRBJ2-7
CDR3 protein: ASSEVYEQY

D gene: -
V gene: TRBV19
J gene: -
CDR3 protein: ASSRYDEQY

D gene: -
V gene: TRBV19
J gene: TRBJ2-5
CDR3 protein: ASSMNLQVQETQY

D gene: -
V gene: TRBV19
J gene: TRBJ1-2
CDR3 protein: ASSIWAAASGYT

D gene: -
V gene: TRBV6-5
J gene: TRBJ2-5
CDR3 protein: ASSYTGGLGETQY

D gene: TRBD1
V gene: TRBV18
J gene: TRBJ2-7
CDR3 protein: ASSPRRDRGHEQY

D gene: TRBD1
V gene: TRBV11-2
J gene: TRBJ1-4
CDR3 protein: ASSLDGQGDEKLF

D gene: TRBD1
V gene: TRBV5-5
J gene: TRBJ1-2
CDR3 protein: ASTSGTGYGYT

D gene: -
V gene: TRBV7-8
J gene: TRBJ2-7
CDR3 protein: ASSLTPSASEQY

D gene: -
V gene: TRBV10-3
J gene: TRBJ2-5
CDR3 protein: AGRAGAKTQY

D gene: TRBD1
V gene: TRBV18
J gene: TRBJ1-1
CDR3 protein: ASTPDRGHTEAF

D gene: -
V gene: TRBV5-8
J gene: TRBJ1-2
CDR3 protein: ASSLLNMYDYT

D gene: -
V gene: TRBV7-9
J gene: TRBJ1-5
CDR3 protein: ASSDIRGSNQPQH

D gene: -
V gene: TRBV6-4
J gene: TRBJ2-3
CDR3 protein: ASSELFRIGGDTQY

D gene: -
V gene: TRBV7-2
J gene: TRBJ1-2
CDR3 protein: ASSLRDVPPAYGYT

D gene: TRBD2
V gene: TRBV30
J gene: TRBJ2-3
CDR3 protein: AWSVGLAGAADTQY

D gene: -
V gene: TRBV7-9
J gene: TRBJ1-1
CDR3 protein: ASSLRQPNTEAF

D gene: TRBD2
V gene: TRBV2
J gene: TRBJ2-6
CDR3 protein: ASRSILAGVSGANVLT

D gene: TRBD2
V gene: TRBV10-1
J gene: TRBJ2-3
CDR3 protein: ASSDGASGSLGDTQY

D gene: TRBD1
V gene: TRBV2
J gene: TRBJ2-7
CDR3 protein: ANKQGVSYEQY